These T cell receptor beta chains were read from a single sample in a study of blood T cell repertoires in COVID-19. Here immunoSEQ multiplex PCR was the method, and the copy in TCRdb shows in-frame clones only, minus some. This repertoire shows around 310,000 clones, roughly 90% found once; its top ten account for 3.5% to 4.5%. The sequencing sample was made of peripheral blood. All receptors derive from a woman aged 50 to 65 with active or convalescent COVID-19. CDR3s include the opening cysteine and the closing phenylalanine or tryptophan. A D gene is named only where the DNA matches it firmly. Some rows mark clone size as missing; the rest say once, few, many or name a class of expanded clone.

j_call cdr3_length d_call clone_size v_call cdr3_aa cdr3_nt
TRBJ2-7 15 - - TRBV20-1 CSASSLETSSYEQYF TGCAGTGCTAGTTCCCTGGAAACTAGCTCCTACGAGCAGTACTTC
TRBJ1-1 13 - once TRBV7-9 CASSEEPWTEAFF TGTGCCAGCAGCGAGGAGCCTTGGACTGAAGCTTTCTTT
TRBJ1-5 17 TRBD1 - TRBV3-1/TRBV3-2 CASSQRAPLQGSQPQHF TGTGCCAGCAGCCAAAGAGCCCCTTTACAGGGGAGTCAGCCCCAGCATTTT
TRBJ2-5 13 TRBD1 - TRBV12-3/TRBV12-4 CASSLDRGVTQYF TGTGCCAGCAGTCTCGACAGGGGGGTGACCCAGTACTTC
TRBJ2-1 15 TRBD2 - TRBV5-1 CASSSGTSGYNEQFF TGCGCCAGCAGCTCTGGGACTAGCGGATACAATGAGCAGTTCTTC
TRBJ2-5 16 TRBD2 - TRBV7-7 CASSLRTGGPGETQYF TGTGCTAGCAGCTTAAGAACGGGGGGGCCCGGAGAGACCCAGTACTTC
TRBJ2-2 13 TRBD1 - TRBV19 CASSTRGTGELFF TGTGCCAGTAGTACCAGGGGGACCGGGGAGCTGTTTTTT
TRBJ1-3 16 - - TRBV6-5 CASSYSTVESGNTIYF TGTGCCAGCAGTTACTCGACTGTGGAGTCTGGAAACACCATATATTTT
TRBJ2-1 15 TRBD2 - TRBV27 CASSLGGRAYNEQFF TGTGCCAGCAGTTTAGGCGGGAGGGCCTACAATGAGCAGTTCTTC
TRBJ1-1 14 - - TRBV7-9 CASSLLRQNTEAFF TGTGCCAGCAGCTTATTACGACAGAACACTGAAGCTTTCTTT
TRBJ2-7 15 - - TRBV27 CASSPAGTDTYEQYF TGTGCCAGCAGCCCCGCGGGGACAGATACCTACGAGCAGTACTTC
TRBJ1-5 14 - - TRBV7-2 CASSLGGEYQPQHF TGTGCCAGCAGCTTAGGTGGGGAGTACCAGCCCCAGCATTTT
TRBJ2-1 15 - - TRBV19 CASSSRGRVQSEQFF TGTGCCAGTAGTTCAAGGGGGAGGGTACAGAGTGAGCAGTTCTTC
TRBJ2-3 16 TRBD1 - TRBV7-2 CASSPRDRVPGDTQYF TGTGCCAGCAGCCCCAGAGACAGGGTACCTGGAGATACGCAGTATTTT
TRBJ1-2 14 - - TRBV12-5 CASGLMDSHYGYTF TGTGCTAGTGGTTTAATGGACAGCCACTATGGCTACACCTTC
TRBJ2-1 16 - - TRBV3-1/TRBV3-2 CASSQEPGMGRNEQFF TGTGCCAGCAGCCAAGAACCAGGGATGGGCAGGAATGAGCAGTTCTTC
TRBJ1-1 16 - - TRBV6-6 CASIIGGGASGTEAFF TGTGCCAGCATTATTGGCGGGGGGGCCTCGGGCACTGAAGCTTTCTTT
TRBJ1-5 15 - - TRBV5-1 CASSLGQDSNQPQHF TGCGCCAGCAGCTTGGGACAGGATAGCAATCAGCCCCAGCATTTT
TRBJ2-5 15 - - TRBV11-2 CASSLEARDSETQYF TGTGCCAGCAGCCTAGAAGCCAGGGATTCCGAGACCCAGTACTTC
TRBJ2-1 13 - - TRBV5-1 CASSFISVDEQFF TGCGCCAGCAGCTTTATCTCAGTCGATGAGCAGTTCTTC
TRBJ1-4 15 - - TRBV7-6 CASSWATGFDEKLFF TGTGCCAGCAGCTGGGCGACAGGATTTGATGAAAAACTGTTTTTT
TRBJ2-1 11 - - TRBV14 CASSQLLEQFF TGTGCCAGCAGCCAACTCTTGGAGCAGTTCTTC
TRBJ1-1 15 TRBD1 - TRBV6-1 CASSEPGQGARGAFF TGTGCCAGCAGTGAACCCGGACAGGGCGCACGGGGAGCTTTCTTT
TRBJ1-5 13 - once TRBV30 CAWRENSNQPQHF TGTGCCTGGAGGGAGAATAGCAATCAGCCCCAGCATTTT
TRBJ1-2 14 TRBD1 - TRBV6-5 CATGGTGGIYGYTF TGTGCCACCGGGGGGACAGGGGGCATCTATGGCTACACCTTC
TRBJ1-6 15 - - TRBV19 CASARGITYNSPLHF TGTGCCAGTGCCAGGGGTATCACCTATAATTCACCCCTCCACTTT
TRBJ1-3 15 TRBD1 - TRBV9 CASSVGQGDGNTIYF TGTGCCAGCAGCGTAGGACAGGGGGATGGAAACACCATATATTTT
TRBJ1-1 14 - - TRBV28 CASSLPIGQDEAFF TGTGCCAGCAGTCTGCCAATTGGCCAAGATGAAGCTTTCTTT
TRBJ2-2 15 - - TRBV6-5 CASWSQGRGTGELFF TGTGCCAGCTGGTCGCAGGGCCGAGGCACCGGGGAGCTGTTTTTT
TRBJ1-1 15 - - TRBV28 CASNGGNHMNTEAFF TGTGCCAGCAACGGAGGGAACCATATGAACACTGAAGCTTTCTTT
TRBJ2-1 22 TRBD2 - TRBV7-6 CASSFSPSGTSGGESSYNEQFF TGTGCCAGCAGCTTTTCACCCTCCGGGACTAGCGGGGGGGAGAGCTCCTACAATGAGCAGTTCTTC
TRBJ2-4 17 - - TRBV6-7 CASSYWSREAAKNIQYF TGTGCCAGCAGTTACTGGAGTAGGGAGGCCGCCAAAAACATTCAGTACTTC
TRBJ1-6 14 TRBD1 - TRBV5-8 CASSRTGVNSPLHF TGTGCCAGCAGCCGGACAGGGGTCAATTCACCCCTCCACTTT
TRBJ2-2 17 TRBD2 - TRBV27 CASSFGVAGINTGELFF TGTGCCAGCAGTTTCGGGGTAGCGGGAATCAACACCGGGGAGCTGTTTTTT
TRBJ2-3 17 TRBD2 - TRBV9 CASSVAGGNGGEDTQYF TGTGCCAGCAGCGTAGCTGGCGGGAACGGGGGGGAGGATACGCAGTATTTT
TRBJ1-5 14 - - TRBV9 CASSVGLGDQPQHF TGTGCCAGCAGCGTAGGGTTAGGGGATCAGCCCCAGCATTTT
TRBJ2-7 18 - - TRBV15 CATSREYGQLKSSYEQYF TGTGCCACCAGCAGAGAATACGGACAGCTCAAGAGCTCCTACGAGCAGTACTTC
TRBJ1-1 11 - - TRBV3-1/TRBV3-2 CASSQDGEAFF TGTGCCAGCAGCCAAGACGGTGAAGCTTTCTTT
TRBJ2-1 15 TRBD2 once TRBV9 CASSEGTSGYNEQFF TGTGCCAGCAGCGAGGGGACTAGCGGATACAATGAGCAGTTCTTC
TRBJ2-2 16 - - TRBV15 CATSRVPLDVSGELFF TGTGCCACCAGCAGAGTACCACTTGATGTTTCCGGGGAGCTGTTTTTT
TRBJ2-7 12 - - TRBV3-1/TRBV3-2 CASSPGGYEQYF TGTGCCAGCAGCCCCGGGGGCTACGAGCAGTACTTC
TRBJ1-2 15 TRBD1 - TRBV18 CASSPGAPGGHGYTF TGTGCCAGCTCACCAGGGGCGCCAGGGGGACATGGCTACACCTTC
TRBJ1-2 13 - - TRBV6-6 CASSRAEYYGYTF TGTGCCAGCAGCCGCGCGGAGTACTATGGCTACACCTTC
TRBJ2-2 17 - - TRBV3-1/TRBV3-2 CASSQVFEVLGTGELFF TGTGCCAGCAGCCAAGTTTTCGAGGTTTTGGGCACCGGGGAGCTGTTTTTT
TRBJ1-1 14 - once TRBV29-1 CSVEFELMNTEAFF TGCAGCGTTGAATTCGAGTTAATGAACACTGAAGCTTTCTTT
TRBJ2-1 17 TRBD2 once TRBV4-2 CASSQDRAGGINNEQFF TGTGCCAGCAGCCAAGATCGGGCGGGGGGGATTAACAATGAGCAGTTCTTC
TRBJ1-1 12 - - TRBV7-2 CASSPVNTEAFF TGTGCCAGCAGCCCAGTTAACACTGAAGCTTTCTTT
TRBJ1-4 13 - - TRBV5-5 CASSFDYNEKLFF TGTGCCAGCAGCTTCGACTATAATGAAAAACTGTTTTTT
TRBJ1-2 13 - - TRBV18 CASSPEAADGYTF TGTGCCAGCTCACCAGAGGCGGCAGATGGCTACACCTTC
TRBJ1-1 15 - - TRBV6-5 CASSQSGERPTEAFF TGTGCCAGCAGTCAATCTGGGGAGCGCCCCACTGAAGCTTTCTTT
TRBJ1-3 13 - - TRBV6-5 CASRSWSPGTIYF TGTGCCAGCAGGAGCTGGTCTCCAGGCACCATATATTTT
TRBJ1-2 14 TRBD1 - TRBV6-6 CASRLGQGNYGYTF TGTGCCAGCCGTCTAGGACAGGGGAACTATGGCTACACCTTC
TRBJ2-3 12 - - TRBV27 CASSYQGDTQYF TGTGCCAGCAGTTACCAGGGTGATACGCAGTATTTT